These 22 T cell receptor beta chains originate from one sample sequenced in a study of response to subunit inactivated influenza vaccine. TCRdb called the RT-PCR reads again in MiXCR, with one record for every CDR3 protein. The sample includes about 780,000 distinct CDR3 sequences, approximately 17% seen only once; the top ten take under 13%. The sequenced sample was PBMCs from blood, obtained less than 6 days after vaccination. Receptors were obtained from a man aged 45 to 65 who received an inactivated influenza vaccine.

As concerns this clonotype: One end of the junction is discordant with germline, which a read error may explain. The J gene is TRBJ1-5, the V gene TRBV10-3, with a weak D call TRBD1 (5 bases). Germline V gene data show CDR1 as ENHRY and CDR2 as SYGVKD. This CDR3 spans 15 amino acids. CDR3 coding DNA: TGTGCCATCAGTGACTCTACGACAGACAATCGGCCCCAGCATTTT. Translation gives CAISDSTTDNRPQHF.

The chain employs TRBV20-1 and TRBJ2-4; D is undetermined. The CDR3 sequence is 16 residues long. The V and J ends lost 5 bases and 0 bases respectively, with 17 bases between them. CDR1 and CDR2 from the germline V gene are DFQATT and SNEGSKA (reference sequence). CDR3 nucleotide sequence: TGCAGTGCTCCTAGTATCAGAAGCGTAGCCAAAAACATTCAGTACTTC. Residues: CSAPSIRSVAKNIQYF.

This clonotype was recorded a few times. The chain is built from TRBV6-1 and TRBJ2-7, with 9 bases that match TRBD2. This CDR3 is 15 amino acids long. The V segment lost 2 bases and the J segment 2 bases; nucleotides outside the gene matches: 4. In germline, CDR1 is MNHNS, CDR2 SASEGT. The CDR3 spells CASSEQASGTYEQYF. CDR3 DNA sequence: TGTGCCAGCAGTGAACAGGCTAGCGGGACCTACGAGCAGTACTTC.

This clonotype was observed at least ten times. Relative to the germline gene, one junction end is altered; a read error may explain this. V gene TRBV12-3 or TRBV12-4 combines with J gene TRBJ2-7; D is ambiguous. The length of the CDR3 is 11 residues. Here the CDR3 reads CASSLVGEQYF. CDR3 DNA sequence: TGCGCCAGCAGCTTGGTGGGGGAGCAGTACTTC.

This clonotype was observed a few times. The CDR3 nucleotides read TGCGCCAGCAGCTTGGCTCAGGGAGAGTACAATGAGCAGTTCTTC. Its protein product is CASSLAQGEYNEQFF. This chain connects TRBV5-1 to TRBJ2-1, with D possibly being TRBD1 or TRBD2 (5 bases each). Germline V CDR1 and CDR2: SGHRS, YFSETQ. Trimming pared 0 bases from V and 4 bases from J, leaving 11 bases between. The CDR3 spans 15 residues. The full variable domain, with the rest looked up from reference TRBV5-1 and TRBJ2-1, is KAGVTQTPRYLIKTRGQQVTLSCSPISGHRSVSWYQQTPGQGLQFLFEYFSETQRNKGNFPGRFSGRQFSNSRSEMNVSTLELGDSALYLCASSLAQGEYNEQFFGPGTRLTVL.

This clonotype was counted many times. This chain joins TRBV12-3 or TRBV12-4 and TRBJ1-1; D unclear. Trimming took off 4 bases at V and 8 bases at J, with 8 bases between the two ends. The CDR3 runs 11 residues. The CDR3 here is CASSSGGEAFF. CDR3 nucleotide sequence: TGTGCCAGCAGTTCTGGCGGCGAAGCTTTCTTT.

This chain connects TRBV6-1 to TRBJ2-2; D tentatively fits TRBD1 or TRBD2 (5 bases each). Germline assignment: CDR1 MNHNS and CDR2 SASEGT. The CDR3 is 15 residues long. V was clipped by 5 bases and J by 9 bases, with 19 bases between them. CDR3 loop: CASSTGTVNVRELFF. The CDR3 bases are TGTGCCAGCAGTACCGGGACGGTCAATGTCCGGGAGCTGTTTTTT.

This clonotype showed up just a few times. The chain couples TRBV20-1 to TRBJ2-7; 7 nucleotides match TRBD1. J was trimmed by 4 bases and V by 6 bases; bases with no gene match: 12. The V gene's germline CDR1 is DFQATT and CDR2 SNEGSKA (reference sequence). This CDR3 has 14 amino acids. The CDR3 loop is CSARPYKQGYEQYF. DNA for the CDR3: TGCAGTGCCCGACCCTACAAACAGGGGTACGAGCAGTACTTC.

The chain links TRBV18 to TRBJ2-7, with 8 bases aligning to TRBD1. There are 15 residues in the CDR3. V trimming: 4 bases; J trimming: 5 bases; junction bases outside the gene matches: 10. Germline CDR1 reads KGHSH; CDR2 reads LQKENI. The CDR3, as DNA: TGTGCCAGCTCACAGGGGACAGGACAGCACCACGAGCAGTACTTC. Translated: CASSQGTGQHHEQYF. Complete variable domain (other parts from reference TRBV18 and TRBJ2-7): NAGVMQNPRHLVRRRGQEARLRCSPMKGHSHVYWYRQLPEEGLKFMVYLQKENIIDESGMPKERFSAEFPKEGPSILRIQQVVRGDSAAYFCASSQGTGQHHEQYFGPGTRLTVT.

The V and J genes are TRBV20-1 and TRBJ2-3; tentative D call: TRBD1 (6 bases). V dropped 1 base and J dropped 3 bases, with 14 bases sitting between them. Germline CDR1 and CDR2: DFQATT and SNEGSKA (reference sequence). The CDR3 has 15 residues. The CDR3 nucleotides are TGCAGTGCTAGAGGGACAGCCGGGAAGACAGATACGCAGTATTTT. Its protein is CSARGTAGKTDTQYF.

The chain couples TRBV4-3 to TRBJ2-7, with D unresolved. Trimming pared 4 bases from V and 0 bases from J, leaving 10 bases between. The CDR3 consists of 14 residues. Germline assignment: CDR1 LGHNA and CDR2 YSLEER. The CDR3 sequence: CASSRAQVSYEQYF. CDR3 bases: TGCGCCAGCAGCCGAGCCCAGGTCTCCTACGAGCAGTACTTC.

The chain is built from TRBV7-2 and TRBJ1-2; D ambiguous. The CDR3 has 11 amino acids. The V and J ends lost 7 bases and 1 base respectively, with 4 bases between them. The germline gives CDR1 SGHTA, CDR2 FQGNSA. CDR3 DNA: TGTGCCAGCAAGTATAACTATGGCTACACCTTC. It translates to CASKYNYGYTF.

The rearrangement uses TRBV20-1 and TRBJ2-7, with D perhaps TRBD1 or TRBD2 (5 bases each). The CDR3 totals 14 residues. V was pared by 7 bases and J by 2 bases, with 18 bases between. Germline V gene data show CDR1 as DFQATT and CDR2 as SNEGSKA (reference sequence). The CDR3 DNA sequence: TGCAGTGGGGAGAGGCAGGGAATGACCTACGAGCAGTACTTC. The encoded protein is CSGERQGMTYEQYF.

V is TRBV15 and J is TRBJ2-7; 8 bases fit TRBD2. The germline V gene encodes CDR1 LNHNV and CDR2 YYDKDF (reference sequence). Losses at the gene ends were 2 bases for V and 5 bases for J; bases not matched to a gene: 2. The CDR3 is 13 residues long. CDR3 residues: CATSRQTSDEQYF. DNA for the CDR3: TGTGCCACCAGCAGACAGACTAGCGACGAGCAGTACTTC.

This clonotype was detected a few times. The chain uses TRBV6-1 and TRBJ1-3, with no clear D. With 3 bases removed from V and 0 bases from J, the gap between germline ends came to 6 bases. The CDR3 runs 14 residues. Germline CDR1 and CDR2: MNHNS and SASEGT. The CDR3, as DNA: TGTGCCAGCAGTGACAGACGCTCTGGAAACACCATATATTTT. Amino acid sequence: CASSDRRSGNTIYF.

The rearrangement joins TRBV11-1 to TRBJ2-7; TRBD1 matches at 7 bases. CDR1 and CDR2 (germline): SGHAT, FQDESV (reference sequence). The CDR3 loop spans 15 amino acids. Trimming took 1 base from V and 3 from J; bases not matched to a gene: 6. The CDR3 region has the DNA TGTGCCAGCAGCTTAGGGGACAGTCTTCTCTACGAGCAGTACTTC. The encoded protein is CASSLGDSLLYEQYF.

In this sample, this clonotype turned up many times. V and J are TRBV24-1 and TRBJ1-2; 8 nucleotides match TRBD1. V gave up 3 bases and J gave up 5 bases; unmatched junction bases: 4. Looked up from germline, CDR1 is KGHDR and CDR2 is SFDVKD. The CDR3 has 14 amino acids. CDR3 sequence: CATSDLRQGYGYTF. For the CDR3, the DNA is TGTGCCACCAGTGATCTCCGACAGGGGTATGGCTACACCTTC.

This chain joins TRBV29-1 and TRBJ1-3, with D uncertain. V was shortened by 4 bases and J by 0 bases, with 10 bases between the two germline ends. Germline CDR1 is SQVTM and CDR2 is ANQGSEA. This CDR3 is built from 14 residues. Here the CDR3 reads CSVGKLSSGNTIYF. For the CDR3, the DNA is TGCAGCGTTGGAAAGCTTTCCTCTGGAAACACCATATATTTT.

V usage is TRBV29-1 and J usage is TRBJ1-1; 9 bases agree with TRBD1. Germline assignment: CDR1 SQVTM and CDR2 ANQGSEA. This CDR3 contains 15 residues. The CDR3 nucleotides are TGCACCGACCTTATTGGGACAGGGCAGAACACTGAAGCTTTCTTT. It encodes CTDLIGTGQNTEAFF. Full variable domain (remainder filled in from reference TRBV29-1 and TRBJ1-1): SAVISQKPSRDICQRGTSLTIQCQVDSQVTMMFWYRQQPGQSLTLIATANQGSEATYESGFVIDKFPISRPNLTFSTLTVSNMSPEDSSIYLCTDLIGTGQNTEAFFGQGTRLTVV.

This chain connects TRBV13 to TRBJ2-7; 10 bases fit TRBD1. The CDR3 totals 16 residues. The germline CDR1 and CDR2 sequences are PRHDT and FYEKMQ (reference sequence). J gave up 3 bases and V 6 bases, and 11 bases lay outside the gene matches. The chain's CDR3 is CASSSRRDRGIYEQYF. As DNA, the CDR3 is TGTGCCAGCAGTTCCCGAAGGGACAGGGGAATCTACGAGCAGTACTTC.

This clonotype came up many times. The rearrangement links TRBV20-1 to TRBJ2-7, with a possible D match to TRBD1 (6 bases). From germline, CDR1 is DFQATT and CDR2 SNEGSKA (reference sequence). This CDR3 is built from 14 residues. V was trimmed by 1 base and J by 3 bases, leaving 13 bases between them. For the CDR3, the DNA is TGCAGTGCTAGAGGTATCGACAGGCGCTACGAGCAGTACTTC. This gives the protein CSARGIDRRYEQYF.

This chain uses TRBV7-9 with TRBJ2-7; D is uncertain. Per germline, CDR1 SEHNR and CDR2 FQNEAQ (reference sequence). V gave up 2 bases and J gave up 6 bases, with 8 bases separating them. The CDR3 is 12 residues long. CDR3 sequence reads: CASSLSPPEQYF. The CDR3 region has the DNA TGTGCCAGCAGCTTAAGTCCGCCCGAGCAGTACTTC.